This T cell receptor (beta chain) is drawn from a study of T cell repertoires in ileal Crohn's disease. The study, taken as a whole, reports: Mucosal expansions were suggested to be mainly CD8 T cells.

On this clone itself: Antigen specificity is unknown.

Profiling relied on immunoSEQ multiplex PCR, and the TCRdb table lists in-frame clones only, not all of them. In the table there are approximately 18,000 clones, around 78% of which are singletons. Sample: ileal tissue. This receptor was obtained from an adult with Crohn's disease.

CDR3 coding DNA: TGCGCCAGCAGAGTAGCGGGGAGCACAGATACGCAGTATTTT. It yields the protein CASRVAGSTDTQYF. The chain uses TRBV5-1 and TRBJ2-3, with 8 bases that match TRBD2. There are 14 residues in the CDR3. The germline CDR1 and CDR2 sequences are SGHRS and YFSETQ. The trim removed 5 bases at V and 0 bases at J, leaving 2 bases unmatched.